Listed here are 10 T cell receptor beta chains from one sample, sequenced in a study of shared clonotypes between healthy human individuals. Naive CD8 cells were CD45RO-negative, positively selected for CCR7, excluding terminally differentiated effector memory CD45RA+ cells. Clones were sequenced by immunoSEQ multiplex PCR, and TCRdb holds only the in-frame ones, with some missing. Among 2 million to 2.5 million clones listed, about 92% were seen once. Material for sequencing was naive CD8+ T cells from PBMCs. Source of these receptors: a man younger than 35 in good health. Some clones in this sample may be carry-over from other donors' samples.

V usage is TRBV9 and J usage is TRBJ1-2; unclear D gene. The CDR3 covers 16 residues. The V end was cut by 4 bases, the J end by 4 bases, with 20 bases between. The germline CDR1 and CDR2 sequences are SGDLS and YYNGEE. CDR3 bases: TGTGCCAGCAGCCCCCTTGACGGCCCGATAGGCTATGGCTACACCTTC. Translating gives CASSPLDGPIGYGYTF.

This clone was counted a few times. The chain links TRBV29-1 to TRBJ2-2; 8 nucleotides line up with TRBD2. V shed 5 bases and J 7 bases; nucleotides not matched to a gene: 12. CDR1 and CDR2 (germline): SQVTM, ANQGSEA. This CDR3 contains 15 residues. The CDR3 is CSVIGLAGGNGELFF. Here the CDR3 DNA reads TGCAGCGTTATTGGACTAGCAGGTGGGAACGGGGAGCTGTTTTTT.

The chain has TRBV28 and TRBJ2-7; 14 nucleotides match TRBD2. Germline V gene data show CDR1 as MDHEN and CDR2 as SYDVKM. Trimming cost V 5 bases and J 2 bases; bases outside gene matches: 2. This CDR3 has 15 residues. The CDR3 bases are TGTGCCAGCAGTCGGACTAGCGGGAGGACCTACGAGCAGTACTTC. Protein: CASSRTSGRTYEQYF.

This chain uses TRBV27 with TRBJ2-1; 7 positions match TRBD2. Germline CDR1 is MNHEY and CDR2 is SMNVEV (reference sequence). The trim removed 5 bases at V and 11 bases at J, leaving 9 bases unmatched. This CDR3 is 13 amino acids long. Written as DNA, the CDR3 is TGTGCCAGCAGTATCAGGGACTACACCAAGCAGTTCTTC. It is translated as CASSIRDYTKQFF.

The V gene is TRBV9, the J gene TRBJ2-1; possible D gene TRBD2, 6 bases. The V gene's germline CDR1 is SGDLS and CDR2 YYNGEE. The CDR3 is 14 residues long. V was trimmed by 2 bases and J by 3 bases, leaving 9 bases between them. The CDR3 DNA sequence: TGTGCCAGCAGCGTTGCGACTAGCTACAATGAGCAGTTCTTC. Encoded protein: CASSVATSYNEQFF.

The rearrangement uses TRBV27 and TRBJ1-5; a weak D match, TRBD1 (5 bases). Germline assignment: CDR1 MNHEY and CDR2 SMNVEV (reference sequence). This CDR3 has 15 amino acids. V shed 8 bases and J shed 4 bases, with 18 bases lying between them. The CDR3 sequence is CASSWVTGPNQPQHF. The CDR3 DNA reads TGTGCCAGCTCTTGGGTTACAGGACCAAATCAGCCCCAGCATTTT.

Of note for this clone: The junction shows a germline mismatch at one end, possibly a read error. CDR3 residues: CATSLGTGGDGDTQYF. DNA of the CDR3: TGTGCCACCAGCTTGGGGACAGGGGGCGACGGAGATACACAGTATTTT. This rearrangement joins TRBV15 to TRBJ2-3; TRBD1 agrees at 12 bases. The CDR3 is made up of 16 amino acids. Germline CDR1 is LNHNV and CDR2 is YYDKDF (reference sequence).

The chain uses TRBV4-3 and TRBJ2-7, with D perhaps assigned TRBD1 or TRBD2 (6 bases each). This CDR3 contains 14 residues. Trimming removed 0 bases from V and 6 bases from J, with 12 bases in between. Germline CDR1 reads LGHNA; CDR2 reads YSLEER. The CDR3 spells CASSQDRRGAEQYF. CDR3 coding DNA: TGCGCCAGCAGCCAAGATAGGAGGGGGGCCGAGCAGTACTTC.

The chain carries TRBV27 and TRBJ2-3, with D unclear. Germline V gives CDR1 MNHEY, CDR2 SMNVEV (reference sequence). CDR3 length: 17 amino acids. The V and J ends lost 5 bases and 1 base respectively, with 19 bases between them. CDR3 coding DNA: TGTGCCAGCAGTCTCCTAAGGTATACTGGGGGCACAGATACGCAGTATTTT. Its protein is CASSLLRYTGGTDTQYF.

V and J are TRBV9 and TRBJ2-1; TRBD2 is a possible D gene (6 bases). The V gene lost 0 bases and the J gene lost 3 bases, with 13 bases spanning the gap. CDR1 and CDR2 from the germline V gene are SGDLS and YYNGEE. This CDR3 contains 16 residues. CDR3 DNA: TGTGCCAGCAGCGTAGTCGGGAGCCCCTACTACAATGAGCAGTTCTTC. It specifies CASSVVGSPYYNEQFF.